A single sample gave rise to the 32 T cell receptor beta chains below, sequenced in a study of OX40 agonist ivuxolimab in advanced cancers. The method was immunoSEQ multiplex PCR; TCRdb's version includes in-frame clones alone and lacks a portion of them. The sample lists 98,000 or so clones, approximately 91% occurring once. Specimen: CD4+ or CD8+ T cells sorted from blood, collected in a trial of the OX40 agonist ivuxolimab. These receptors all stem from an adult with an advanced solid tumor such as melanoma, head and neck, liver or kidney cancer.

For this clone: Other DNA variants within this sample encode the same CDR3. The V and J genes are TRBV6-5 and TRBJ1-5; D is uncertain. The germline V gene has CDR1 MNHEY and CDR2 SVGAGI. The CDR3 extends over 13 amino acids. V was shortened by 0 bases and J by 3 bases, with 3 bases between the two germline ends. CDR3 bases: TGTGCCAGCAGTTACTCCTACAATCAGCCCCAGCATTTT. As protein: CASSYSYNQPQHF.

V gene TRBV5-1 combines with J gene TRBJ2-1, with TRBD1 matching 12 bases. The V and J ends lost 0 bases and 6 bases, in that order; junction bases with no gene match: 1. Germline values: CDR1 SGHRS, CDR2 YFSETQ. CDR3 size: 15 residues. In DNA, the CDR3 is TGCGCCAGCAGCTTGGTGGGACAGGGGGCCAATGAGCAGTTCTTC. It translates to CASSLVGQGANEQFF. Full variable domain (outside the CDR3, taken from reference TRBV5-1 and TRBJ2-1): KAGVTQTPRYLIKTRGQQVTLSCSPISGHRSVSWYQQTPGQGLQFLFEYFSETQRNKGNFPGRFSGRQFSNSRSEMNVSTLELGDSALYLCASSLVGQGANEQFFGPGTRLTVL.

This chain links TRBV7-3 with TRBJ2-1; D unclear. Trimming took off 3 bases at V and 10 bases at J, with 13 bases between the two ends. The germline V gene encodes CDR1 SGHTA and CDR2 FQGTGA. This CDR3 has 13 residues. DNA of the CDR3: TGTGCCAGCAGCTTGCTTGGCGACGGGGAGCAGTTCTTC. Protein product: CASSLLGDGEQFF. Based on the CDR3 plus reference TRBV7-3 and TRBJ2-1, the full variable domain is GAGVSQTPSNKVTEKGKYVELRCDPISGHTALYWYRQSLGQGPEFLIYFQGTGAADDSGLPNDRFFAVRPEGSVSTLKIQRTERGDSAVYLCASSLLGDGEQFFGPGTRLTVL.

This chain joins TRBV30 and TRBJ1-2; perhaps TRBD1 as D (5 bases). Germline loops: CDR1 GTSNPN, CDR2 SVGIG (reference sequence). The CDR3 runs 15 residues. Trimming cost V 0 bases and J 2 bases, with 13 bases left between them. CDR3 residues: CAWSVHPGRNYGYTF. CDR3 sequence (DNA): TGTGCCTGGAGTGTACATCCAGGGCGAAACTATGGCTACACCTTC.

The chain joins TRBV5-6 to TRBJ1-3; unclear D gene. The length of the CDR3 is 15 residues. V dropped 4 bases and J dropped 0 bases, with 11 bases sitting between them. Germline CDR1 and CDR2: SGHDT and YYEEEE. CDR3 amino acids: CASSRRVFSGNTIYF. The CDR3 DNA reads TGTGCCAGCAGCCGTAGAGTCTTCTCTGGAAACACCATATATTTT.

J is TRBJ1-2 and V is TRBV30, with D possibly TRBD1 on 5 matching bases. This CDR3 spans 14 amino acids. Germline CDR1 reads GTSNPN; CDR2 reads SVGIG (reference sequence). Trimming shortened V by 4 bases and J by 4 bases, and 16 bases separated the two germline ends. Here the CDR3 DNA reads TGTGCCTGGAAGGGTATGGGAGGGACCTATGGCTACACCTTC. Translating gives CAWKGMGGTYGYTF.

This rearrangement joins TRBV5-8 to TRBJ1-5; unclear D gene. The V and J ends lost 4 bases and 9 bases respectively, with 17 bases between them. The CDR3 covers 14 residues. The germline CDR1 and CDR2 sequences are SGHTS and YDEGEE. The CDR3 nucleotides are TGTGCCAGCAGCCCGTTCGGGGTTCGGGGGCCCCAGCATTTT. It yields the protein CASSPFGVRGPQHF.

The rearrangement links TRBV6-6 to TRBJ2-4; D is uncertain. Trimming took off 7 bases at V and 6 bases at J, with 10 bases between the two ends. There are 12 residues in the CDR3. Per the germline V gene, CDR1 is MNHNY and CDR2 is SVGAGI (reference sequence). The CDR3 nucleotides read TGTGCCAGCAATTCCCCAGGAAACATTCAGTACTTC. Encoded protein: CASNSPGNIQYF.

The chain combines TRBV28 with TRBJ1-2, with 12 bases identical to TRBD1. The trim removed 4 bases at V and 8 bases at J, leaving 11 bases unmatched. The germline CDR1 and CDR2 sequences are MDHEN and SYDVKM. This CDR3 is built from 16 residues. CDR3 DNA: TGTGCCAGCAGTTCCGCCGGGGGACAGGGGGCAAGAGGCTACACCTTC. Its translation is CASSSAGGQGARGYTF.

CDR3 in DNA: TGTGCCATCAACAGCGGGAGTGATGAGCAGTTCTTC. As protein: CAINSGSDEQFF. The chain carries TRBV28 and TRBJ2-1, with TRBD2 matching over 8 bases. V shed 10 bases and J 8 bases; nucleotides not matched to a gene: 7. The germline gives CDR1 MDHEN, CDR2 SYDVKM. The CDR3 loop spans 12 amino acids.

The rearrangement uses TRBV6-5 and TRBJ1-2; D remains unclear. Germline values: CDR1 MNHEY, CDR2 SVGAGI. The V gene lost 10 bases and the J gene lost 6 bases, with 18 bases spanning the gap. The CDR3 contains 13 residues. CDR3 residues: CATNLGGGNGYTF. Here the CDR3 DNA reads TGTGCCACCAACCTGGGTGGTGGGAATGGCTACACCTTC.

The CDR3 reads CASSSGTGQLKAVYNEQFF. The CDR3 coding sequence is TGTGCCAGCAGCTCGGGGACGGGACAGCTTAAAGCGGTATACAATGAGCAGTTCTTC. The V gene is TRBV7-6, the J gene TRBJ2-1; 7 bases match TRBD1. CDR3 size: 19 residues. V lost 4 bases, J lost 4 bases, and 19 bases stayed unmatched. CDR1 is SGHVS and CDR2 is FNYEAQ in the germline V gene. Filled out from reference TRBV7-6 and TRBJ2-1, the complete variable domain reads GAGVSQSPRYKVTKRGQDVALRCDPISGHVSLYWYRQALGQGPEFLTYFNYEAQQDKSGLPNDRFSAERPEGSISTLTIQRTEQRDSAMYRCASSSGTGQLKAVYNEQFFGPGTRLTVL.

The chain employs TRBV5-6 and TRBJ2-2; 9 bases line up with TRBD1. J gave up 5 bases and V 4 bases, and 6 bases lay outside the gene matches. Germline CDR1 SGHDT, CDR2 YYEEEE. CDR3 length: 15 residues. The CDR3 sequence: CASSLGQGLTGELFF. CDR3 nucleotides: TGTGCCAGCAGCCTGGGACAGGGATTAACCGGGGAGCTGTTTTTT.

J is TRBJ2-4 and V is TRBV5-1; D is unresolved. The CDR3 length is 14 residues. Looked up from germline, CDR1 is SGHRS and CDR2 is YFSETQ. V shed 0 bases and J shed 8 bases, with 12 bases lying between them. CDR3 loop: CASSLGKADDIQYF. The CDR3 bases are TGCGCCAGCAGCTTGGGTAAGGCAGACGACATTCAGTACTTC.

The chain joins TRBV6-1 to TRBJ1-3, with a tentative D call TRBD1 (6 bases). This CDR3 spans 14 amino acids. Germline lookup yields CDR1 MNHNS and CDR2 SASEGT. Trimming stripped 6 bases from V and 4 bases from J, with 13 bases between. The CDR3 sequence is CASSPTGMGNTIYF. CDR3 DNA: TGTGCCAGCAGCCCCACAGGGATGGGAAACACCATATATTTT.

The chain recombines TRBV7-2 with TRBJ1-1; D is possibly TRBD1 (6 bases). The germline gives CDR1 SGHTA, CDR2 FQGNSA. The V and J ends lost 2 bases and 4 bases respectively, with 8 bases between them. The CDR3 loop spans 13 amino acids. In DNA, the CDR3 is TGTGCCAGCAGCTTAATGGGGGCCACTGAAGCTTTCTTT. It specifies CASSLMGATEAFF.

In this sample, this clone turned up a few times. The rearrangement joins TRBV19 to TRBJ1-1; D remains ambiguous. The CDR3 sequence is 11 residues long. Deletions cut 3 bases from V and 7 bases from J, with 6 bases between. The germline V gene encodes CDR1 LNHDA and CDR2 SQIVND (reference sequence). The CDR3 sequence is CASSMKSEAFF. The DNA of the CDR3 is TGTGCCAGTAGTATGAAGAGTGAAGCTTTCTTT.

As concerns this clone: The CDR3 ends on some other residue instead of the conserved phenylalanine or tryptophan, so this is likely a read error. Because the CDR3's place on the DNA is in doubt, the DNA is left out and the CDR3 is given as listed by TCRdb. The CDR3 loop is CSVERCRGTDLPGL. This chain links TRBV29-1 with TRBJ1-5; TRBD1 is the table's D call and was not checked against the DNA. The CDR3 comprises 14 residues, both ends counted. Germline CDR1 is SQVTM and CDR2 is ANQGSEA.

This clone has a handful of counts. The chain employs TRBV30 and TRBJ2-7, with D maybe TRBD2 (6 bases). V gave up 0 bases and J gave up 3 bases, with 15 bases separating them. CDR3 length: 15 residues. The germline V gene encodes CDR1 GTSNPN and CDR2 SVGIG (reference sequence). CDR3 sequence: CAWSVLTSPGYEQYV. CDR3 nucleotides: TGTGCCTGGAGTGTACTAACTAGCCCAGGCTACGAGCAGTACGTC.

The rearrangement uses TRBV5-1 and TRBJ2-2; the D is unclear. The germline CDR1 and CDR2 sequences are SGHRS and YFSETQ. CDR3 length: 15 amino acids. With 1 base removed from V and 2 bases from J, the gap between germline ends came to 9 bases. The CDR3 spells CASSLRQLNTGELFF. The CDR3, as DNA: TGCGCCAGCAGCTTGAGGCAACTAAACACCGGGGAGCTGTTTTTT.

V is TRBV28 and J is TRBJ2-4, with no clear D. Trimming took 5 bases from V and 7 from J, leaving 24 bases between them. The CDR3 consists of 17 residues. Germline CDR1 MDHEN, CDR2 SYDVKM. CDR3 amino acids: CASSSPGQVNLRNIQYF. The CDR3 bases are TGTGCCAGCAGTAGCCCAGGTCAAGTTAACTTAAGGAACATTCAGTACTTC.

V is TRBV27 and J is TRBJ2-5; the D gene is possibly TRBD2 (6 bases). The CDR3 has 17 residues. The germline CDR1 and CDR2 sequences are MNHEY and SMNVEV (reference sequence). V was cut by 5 bases and J by 2 bases, with 21 bases left in between. The CDR3 loop reads CASSLGRGSGIQETQYF. The CDR3 DNA is TGTGCCAGCAGTCTAGGGCGGGGATCGGGAATTCAAGAGACCCAGTACTTC.

This chain joins TRBV2 and TRBJ2-5; D uncertain. The ends were cut back, 6 bases at V and 4 bases at J, with 12 bases in the middle. The CDR3 runs to 13 residues. Germline-derived CDR1 and CDR2 are SNHLY and FYNNEI. CDR3 nucleotide sequence: TGTGCCAGCAGGACCGGGTTCGTAGAGACCCAGTACTTC. It translates to CASRTGFVETQYF.

The genes are TRBV5-1 and TRBJ2-2; D is perhaps TRBD1 (6 bases). Germline-derived CDR1 and CDR2 are SGHRS and YFSETQ. The CDR3 length is 15 residues. Trimming shortened V by 4 bases and J by 0 bases, and 10 bases separated the two germline ends. DNA for the CDR3: TGCGCCAGCAGCAAGGACAGTCCGAACACCGGGGAGCTGTTTTTT. It translates to CASSKDSPNTGELFF.

This chain uses TRBV15 with TRBJ1-6, with TRBD1 identical over 9 bases. Trimming removed 5 bases from V and 0 bases from J; junction bases left unmatched: 8. The CDR3 loop spans 18 amino acids. Germline values: CDR1 LNHNV, CDR2 YYDKDF (reference sequence). The CDR3 nucleotides read TGTGCCACCAGCCGAAGACAGGGGGTGAGCTCCTATAATTCACCCCTCCACTTT. Amino acid sequence: CATSRRQGVSSYNSPLHF.

V and J are TRBV5-1 and TRBJ2-1, with a tentative D call TRBD2 (5 bases). Trimming pared 3 bases from V and 6 bases from J, leaving 19 bases between. The CDR3 contains 16 residues. The germline gives CDR1 SGHRS, CDR2 YFSETQ. In nucleotides, the CDR3 is TGCGCCAGCAGCTGGCCCGGGCCTCGGGGATTCAATGAGCAGTTCTTC. This codes for CASSWPGPRGFNEQFF.

In this sample, this clone turned up a few times. The rearrangement joins TRBV7-9 to TRBJ1-1, with D possibly matching TRBD1 (6 bases). The CDR3 has 15 residues. V lost 4 bases to trimming and J lost 0 bases, with 12 bases between them. In germline, CDR1 is SEHNR, CDR2 FQNEAQ (reference sequence). CDR3 bases: TGTGCCAGCAGCTCAATTCGGACAGTGAACACTGAAGCTTTCTTT. Amino acid sequence: CASSSIRTVNTEAFF.

Written as DNA, the CDR3 is TGTGCCAGCAGCTTAGAGGCCCCGCCCAGGGGCGCGCTGGCCTACGAGCAGTACGTC. It translates to CASSLEAPPRGALAYEQYV. J is TRBJ2-7 and V is TRBV11-3, with a weak D call TRBD1 (6 bases). Germline-derived CDR1 and CDR2 are SGHNT and YENEEA. The V end was cut by 0 bases, the J end by 2 bases, with 23 bases between. CDR3 length equals 19 residues.

The genes are TRBV6-1 and TRBJ2-3; 10 nucleotides agree with TRBD1. Trimming at V came to 8 bases and at J to 4 bases, leaving 6 bases not matched to a gene. Germline values: CDR1 MNHNS, CDR2 SASEGT. There are 14 residues in the CDR3. CDR3: CASLPGQGSDTQYF. CDR3 bases: TGTGCCAGCTTGCCGGGACAGGGGTCAGATACGCAGTATTTT.

The chain combines TRBV18 with TRBJ2-7; 7 nucleotides line up with TRBD2. Germline CDR1 KGHSH, CDR2 LQKENI. Germline trimming cut 3 bases from V and 7 bases from J; bases unmatched to any gene: 6. The CDR3 is 13 residues long. The CDR3 sequence: CASSPGREQEQYF. The CDR3 DNA is TGTGCCAGCTCACCGGGGAGGGAACAGGAGCAGTACTTC.

The chain recombines TRBV29-1 with TRBJ1-2, with 8 bases lining up with TRBD1. Germline V gives CDR1 SQVTM, CDR2 ANQGSEA. The CDR3 sequence is 13 residues long. V shed 7 bases and J 4 bases; nucleotides not matched to a gene: 8. The CDR3 nucleotides are TGCAGCGCTGTTTCCGGGACAGGCTATGGCTACACCTTC. Its translation: CSAVSGTGYGYTF.

V is TRBV7-9 and J is TRBJ1-2; tentatively, D is TRBD1 (6 bases). The ends were cut back, 4 bases at V and 6 bases at J, with 6 bases in the middle. Germline values: CDR1 SEHNR, CDR2 FQNEAQ (reference sequence). The CDR3 contains 11 residues. CDR3 sequence reads: CASSYRDGYTF. The DNA for the CDR3 is TGTGCCAGCAGCTACAGGGATGGCTACACCTTC.